This TCR beta chain was sequenced in a study of shared T cell receptors in the human thymus. Germline V lookup: CDR1 WNHNN, CDR2 SYGVQD (reference sequence). This CDR3 region has 15 residues. V trimming: 3 bases; J trimming: 2 bases; junction bases outside the gene matches: 5. Measured with immunoSEQ multiplex PCR; TCRdb has only the in-frame clones, and not every one. Of fewer than 700,000 clones listed, roughly 90% are singletons. These data were likewise used in another study, on human thymus T cells. That work contributes: Samples came from healthy Finnish infants during open corrective cardiac surgery. Thymus tissue was removed during corrective cardiac surgery. Thymic and blood repertoires seemed to show skewed V and J gene use. The related literature has documented a marked overlap of thymic repertoires among unrelated individuals.

The receptor comes from a boy in the first two years of life with a congenital heart defect. The sample taken for sequencing was thymocytes. V is TRBV10-1 and J is TRBJ2-7; 9 nucleotides agree with TRBD2. The CDR3 DNA reads as TGCGCCAGCAGTGAAGGGGGCGGGAGGGCCTACGAGCAGTACTTC. Translation gives CASSEGGGRAYEQYF.